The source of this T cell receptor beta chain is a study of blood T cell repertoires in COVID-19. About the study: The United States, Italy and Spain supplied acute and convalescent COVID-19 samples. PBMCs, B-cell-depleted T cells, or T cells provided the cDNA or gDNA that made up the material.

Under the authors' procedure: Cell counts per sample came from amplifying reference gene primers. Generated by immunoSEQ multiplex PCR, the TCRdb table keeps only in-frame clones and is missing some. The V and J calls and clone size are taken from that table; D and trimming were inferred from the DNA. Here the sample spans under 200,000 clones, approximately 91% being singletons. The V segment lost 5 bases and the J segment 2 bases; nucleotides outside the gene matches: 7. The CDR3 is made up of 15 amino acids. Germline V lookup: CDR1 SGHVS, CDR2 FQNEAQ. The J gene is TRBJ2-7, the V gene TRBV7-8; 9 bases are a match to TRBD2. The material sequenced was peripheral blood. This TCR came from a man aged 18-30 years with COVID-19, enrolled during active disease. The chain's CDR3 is CASSTSGPRPYEQYF. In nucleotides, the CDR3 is TGTGCCAGCAGCACTAGCGGGCCGAGGCCCTACGAGCAGTACTTC. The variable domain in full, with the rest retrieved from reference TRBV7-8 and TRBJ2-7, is GAGVSQSPRYKVAKRGQDVALRCDPISGHVSLFWYQQALGQGPEFLTYFQNEAQLDKSGLPSDRFFAERPEGSVSTLKIQRTQQEDSAVYLCASSTSGPRPYEQYFGPGTRLTVT.